This T cell receptor beta chain is drawn from a study of cytomegalovirus exposure and HLA in healthy donors. Note on this clone: The antigen remains unidentified.

Germline V gene data show CDR1 as MDHEN and CDR2 as SYDVKM. V lost 3 bases and J 0 bases, leaving 11 bases between the germline ends. CDR3 length: 15 residues. Study-wide results and limits: The study found most TCR sequences rare, yet found some public TCRs in many donors. Later analysis indicated greater clonal expansion among HLA-associated TCR beta chains than among equally common other chains. A later analysis appeared to link common viral pathogens to several of the most significant clusters.

The PCR made use of 60 Vbeta and 13 Jbeta primers. Profiled with immunoSEQ multiplex PCR; TCRdb holds only in-frame clones, not every one. The sample records about 190,000 clones, roughly four fifths being singletons. This chain uses TRBV28 with TRBJ1-2; weak D call: TRBD1 (6 bases). What was sequenced was PBMCs. The sequence was obtained from a woman aged 30 to 39 in good health and CMV-seropositive. CDR3 nucleotides: TGTGCCAGCAGTTTGGCAGGGGAAGCTAACTATGGCTACACCTTC. This sequence encodes CASSLAGEANYGYTF.